This T cell receptor (beta chain) was found in a study of tumor-infiltrating lymphocytes in primary liver carcinoma. General study points: Only about 7-24% of top clones appeared in all five tumor regions.

Unsorted bulk tissue (roughly 20-31 mg) underwent RNA and DNA co-extraction. Sampling targeted five separate regions of each tumor, which included the tumor centre. A word on this clonotype: No antigen is known for it.

Synthesis of TCR beta cDNA was carried out from approximately 500 ng total RNA with a constant-region primer. Amplification in three nested multiplex PCR rounds with slightly modified ARM-PCR gave rise to TCR beta libraries. Each CDR3 protein gets one entry after TCRdb re-called the multiplex PCR reads with MiXCR. The sample has 99,000 or so distinct CDR3 sequences, around 84% seen once. The sample consisted of liver tumor tissue from sampling region 3. Documented subset: tumor region T3, left-lateral pole. The clonotype comes from a man in his forties or fifties with primary liver carcinoma and hepatitis B virus infection.

CDR3 sequence (DNA): TGCAGCGTTGTGATGGTAGAGAGGGAGAAACTGTTTTTT. It codes for CSVVMVEREKLFF. The genes are TRBV29-1 and TRBJ1-4; D not resolved. CDR1 is SQVTM, CDR2 ANQGSEA, per germline. The CDR3 length is 13 residues. V lost 4 bases, J lost 11 bases, and 17 bases lay in between.